These T cell receptor beta chains were read from a single sample in a study of cytomegalovirus exposure and HLA in healthy donors. Clones were sequenced by immunoSEQ multiplex PCR, and TCRdb holds only the in-frame ones, with some missing. The sample shows approximately 150,000 clones, roughly 80% of them seen only once. The sample consisted of PBMCs. The receptor set was obtained from a woman aged 35 to 49 in good health and CMV-seropositive. The CDR3 runs from the conserved cysteine through the conserved F or W. The D gene is left open where the match is weak. Expanded clones get a size class; other rows say once, few or many, or leave the size out.

cdr3_nt: TGTGCCAGCAGCCTTACCTACAGGAACGAGCAGTACTTC
cdr3_aa: CASSLTYRNEQYF
clone_size: NA
v_call: TRBV11-2
j_call: TRBJ2-7
d_call: NA

cdr3_nt: TGCGCCAGCAGCCAAGCGGTTCGGGGGAACACTGAAGCTTTCTTT
cdr3_aa: CASSQAVRGNTEAFF
clone_size: NA
v_call: TRBV4-3
j_call: TRBJ1-1
d_call: NA

cdr3_nt: TGTGCCAGCAGCTTGTGGTTTGACAGTGGGATGCGGGAGACCCAGTACTTC
cdr3_aa: CASSLWFDSGMRETQYF
clone_size: NA
v_call: TRBV5-5
j_call: TRBJ2-5
d_call: NA

cdr3_nt: TGTGCCAGCAGCATCCGGACAGGGGGCTTGACAGATACGCAGTATTTT
cdr3_aa: CASSIRTGGLTDTQYF
clone_size: NA
v_call: TRBV9
j_call: TRBJ2-3
d_call: TRBD1

cdr3_nt: TGCGCCAGCAGCTTGGGGGGGCGACAGGAAGAGGCCCAGTACTTC
cdr3_aa: CASSLGGRQEEAQYF
clone_size: NA
v_call: TRBV5-1
j_call: TRBJ2-5
d_call: NA

cdr3_nt: TGCGCCAGCAGCCACCTGCTTTCGGGAGGGTTAGAGACCCAGTACTTC
cdr3_aa: CASSHLLSGGLETQYF
clone_size: NA
v_call: TRBV5-1
j_call: TRBJ2-5
d_call: TRBD2

cdr3_nt: TGTGCCAGCCGCCTTACAGGGATCTCGAGTGAAAAACTGTTTTTT
cdr3_aa: CASRLTGISSEKLFF
clone_size: NA
v_call: TRBV5-8
j_call: TRBJ1-4
d_call: NA

cdr3_nt: TGTGCCAGCAGCCCCCGACAGGCCCTCGATGGCTACACCTTC
cdr3_aa: CASSPRQALDGYTF
clone_size: NA
v_call: TRBV7-9
j_call: TRBJ1-2
d_call: NA

cdr3_nt: TGTGCCAGCAGTCCCAGGGGGCAAGAGACCCAGTACTTC
cdr3_aa: CASSPRGQETQYF
clone_size: NA
v_call: TRBV6-6
j_call: TRBJ2-5
d_call: TRBD1

cdr3_nt: TGTGCCAGCAGCGCTACCGGACAGGGGTTGGGAAACACCATATATTTT
cdr3_aa: CASSATGQGLGNTIYF
clone_size: once
v_call: TRBV9
j_call: TRBJ1-3
d_call: TRBD1

cdr3_nt: TGCGCCAGCAGCTTGGAAACAGCCACCGGGAGCGGCTACACCTTC
cdr3_aa: CASSLETATGSGYTF
clone_size: few
v_call: TRBV5-1
j_call: TRBJ1-2
d_call: NA

cdr3_nt: TGTGCCAGCTCACCAATCGTAGCGGGAGACGGGTTAGAGACCCAGTACTTC
cdr3_aa: CASSPIVAGDGLETQYF
clone_size: NA
v_call: TRBV18
j_call: TRBJ2-5
d_call: TRBD2

cdr3_nt: TGCGCCAGCCGACGGACAGGGGGGATCACAGATACGCAGTATTTT
cdr3_aa: CASRRTGGITDTQYF
clone_size: NA
v_call: TRBV5-1
j_call: TRBJ2-3
d_call: TRBD1

cdr3_nt: TGTGCCAGCAGACCGGGACAGGGGTTTAACTATGGCTACACCTTC
cdr3_aa: CASRPGQGFNYGYTF
clone_size: few
v_call: TRBV7-2
j_call: TRBJ1-2
d_call: TRBD1

cdr3_nt: TGTGCCAGCAGTAGGACAGGGTCGAACACCGGGGAGCTGTTTTTT
cdr3_aa: CASSRTGSNTGELFF
clone_size: NA
v_call: TRBV6-4
j_call: TRBJ2-2
d_call: TRBD1

cdr3_nt: TGTGCCAGCAGCGTAGCTGCCTCCGGGACTAGCGGCTACAATGAGCAGTTCTTC
cdr3_aa: CASSVAASGTSGYNEQFF
clone_size: NA
v_call: TRBV9
j_call: TRBJ2-1
d_call: TRBD2

cdr3_nt: TGTGCCAGCAGGTTTACAGGGGAAGATACGCAGTATTTT
cdr3_aa: CASRFTGEDTQYF
clone_size: NA
v_call: TRBV7-2
j_call: TRBJ2-3
d_call: TRBD1

cdr3_nt: TGTGCCAGCAGTCGGACTAGCGGCATTACCGGGGAGCTGTTTTTT
cdr3_aa: CASSRTSGITGELFF
clone_size: NA
v_call: TRBV27
j_call: TRBJ2-2
d_call: TRBD2

cdr3_nt: TGTGCCAGCAGAGAACCGGGACAGGGAACCCAGTACTTC
cdr3_aa: CASREPGQGTQYF
clone_size: NA
v_call: TRBV2
j_call: TRBJ2-5
d_call: TRBD1

cdr3_nt: TGCGCCAGCAGCTTGAGCGGCGGGATGAACACTGAAGCTTTCTTT
cdr3_aa: CASSLSGGMNTEAFF
clone_size: few
v_call: TRBV5-1
j_call: TRBJ1-1
d_call: NA

cdr3_nt: TGTGCCAGTAGTATTGCTAGCGGGAGGATCACAGATACGCAGTATTTT
cdr3_aa: CASSIASGRITDTQYF
clone_size: NA
v_call: TRBV19
j_call: TRBJ2-3
d_call: TRBD2

cdr3_nt: TGCGCCAGCAGCCAAGCTGAGTTAGTGAACACTGAAGCTTTCTTT
cdr3_aa: CASSQAELVNTEAFF
clone_size: NA
v_call: TRBV4-1
j_call: TRBJ1-1
d_call: NA

cdr3_nt: TGTGCCAGCAGCCATGGCGGACAGGGGGAACAGCCCCAGCATTTT
cdr3_aa: CASSHGGQGEQPQHF
clone_size: NA
v_call: TRBV16
j_call: TRBJ1-5
d_call: TRBD1

cdr3_nt: TGTGCCAGCAGCCGGAGCGGGATGAACACCGGGGAGCTGTTTTTT
cdr3_aa: CASSRSGMNTGELFF
clone_size: NA
v_call: TRBV5-4
j_call: TRBJ2-2
d_call: TRBD2

cdr3_nt: TGTGCCAGCTCCCCACAGGGCGGGACTGAAGCTTTCTTT
cdr3_aa: CASSPQGGTEAFF
clone_size: few
v_call: TRBV18
j_call: TRBJ1-1
d_call: NA

cdr3_nt: TGTGCCAGCAGTACCGGGACAGCCTACGAGCAGTACTTC
cdr3_aa: CASSTGTAYEQYF
clone_size: NA
v_call: TRBV6-5
j_call: TRBJ2-7
d_call: TRBD1

cdr3_nt: TGTGCCTCTCAAGAGCCGTCCAGCGGGAGTAGGAATGAGCAGTTCTTC
cdr3_aa: CASQEPSSGSRNEQFF
clone_size: NA
v_call: TRBV19
j_call: TRBJ2-1
d_call: TRBD2

cdr3_nt: TGTGCCAGCAGCCAAGACTTGAGCTCCTACAATGAGCAGTTCTTC
cdr3_aa: CASSQDLSSYNEQFF
clone_size: few
v_call: TRBV4-2
j_call: TRBJ2-1
d_call: NA

cdr3_nt: TGTGCCAGCAAAAGGGCGGACTTCTCCTACGAGCAGTACTTC
cdr3_aa: CASKRADFSYEQYF
clone_size: NA
v_call: TRBV27
j_call: TRBJ2-7
d_call: NA

cdr3_nt: TGTGCCAGCAGTTCCGGGACTAGCACAGATACGCAGTATTTT
cdr3_aa: CASSSGTSTDTQYF
clone_size: NA
v_call: TRBV7-8
j_call: TRBJ2-3
d_call: NA

cdr3_nt: TGTGCCAGCAGTCCGCCCCTTGCGCCGAGCTCCTACGAGCAGTACTTC
cdr3_aa: CASSPPLAPSSYEQYF
clone_size: NA
v_call: TRBV28
j_call: TRBJ2-7
d_call: NA

cdr3_nt: TGTGCCAGCAGTTACCGGGGACAGGCTTATGGCTACACCTTC
cdr3_aa: CASSYRGQAYGYTF
clone_size: NA
v_call: TRBV6-5
j_call: TRBJ1-2
d_call: TRBD1

cdr3_nt: TGTGCCAGCAGCTTAGGGCCGAGCGAGCAGTACTTC
cdr3_aa: CASSLGPSEQYF
clone_size: NA
v_call: TRBV13
j_call: TRBJ2-7
d_call: NA

cdr3_nt: TGTGCCAGCAGCGTAGATCCGCGGCGGCCCGGCGGGGAGCTGTTTTTT
cdr3_aa: CASSVDPRRPGGELFF
clone_size: NA
v_call: TRBV9
j_call: TRBJ2-2
d_call: NA

cdr3_nt: TGTGCCAGCTCACCCGGGACTAGCGGATCCTACAATGAGCAGTTCTTC
cdr3_aa: CASSPGTSGSYNEQFF
clone_size: NA
v_call: TRBV18
j_call: TRBJ2-1
d_call: TRBD2

cdr3_nt: TGTGCCAGTACTCAATCGGCGGACAGGGTAGGGTCACCCCTCCACTTT
cdr3_aa: CASTQSADRVGSPLHF
clone_size: NA
v_call: TRBV19
j_call: TRBJ1-6
d_call: TRBD1

cdr3_nt: TGTGCCAGCAGCAGGAGCGGGATCAGCACAGATACGCAGTATTTT
cdr3_aa: CASSRSGISTDTQYF
clone_size: few
v_call: TRBV5-8
j_call: TRBJ2-3
d_call: TRBD2

cdr3_nt: TGTGCCAGCAGTCGCAACAGACAGGCGGGCTACACCTTC
cdr3_aa: CASSRNRQAGYTF
clone_size: NA
v_call: TRBV6-5
j_call: TRBJ1-2
d_call: NA

cdr3_nt: TGTGCCAGCAGCCTATACCGCGACAGATTTCGCCAATTTGTCGAGCAGTACTTC
cdr3_aa: CASSLYRDRFRQFVEQYF
clone_size: NA
v_call: TRBV7-9
j_call: TRBJ2-7
d_call: NA

cdr3_nt: TGTGCCAGCAGCCAAGTAAGAGGAGGTCGGGGCTCTGGAAACACCATATATTTT
cdr3_aa: CASSQVRGGRGSGNTIYF
clone_size: NA
v_call: TRBV14
j_call: TRBJ1-3
d_call: NA

cdr3_nt: TGCGCCAGCAGCCAAGCCTGGGGGACAGGGGGCGGCCAAGAGACCCAGTACTTC
cdr3_aa: CASSQAWGTGGGQETQYF
clone_size: NA
v_call: TRBV4-3
j_call: TRBJ2-5
d_call: TRBD1

cdr3_nt: TGTGCCAGCAGCCGTACTAGCGGGGGGATCAGGACGCAGTATTTT
cdr3_aa: CASSRTSGGIRTQYF
clone_size: NA
v_call: TRBV6-6
j_call: TRBJ2-3
d_call: TRBD2

cdr3_nt: TGTGCCAGCAGCTTAGCGGGGACAGGGGCCACTGAAGCTTTCTTT
cdr3_aa: CASSLAGTGATEAFF
clone_size: NA
v_call: TRBV11-2
j_call: TRBJ1-1
d_call: TRBD1

cdr3_nt: TGTGCCAGCAGCGTAGGACAGTGGTATGAGCAGTTCTTC
cdr3_aa: CASSVGQWYEQFF
clone_size: NA
v_call: TRBV9
j_call: TRBJ2-1
d_call: NA

cdr3_nt: TGCGCCAGCAGCCAAGATCCGGGTGCCTATGGTGGCTACACCTTC
cdr3_aa: CASSQDPGAYGGYTF
clone_size: NA
v_call: TRBV4-3
j_call: TRBJ1-2
d_call: NA

cdr3_nt: TGTGCCAGCAGTTTAGACATCGGAAACACCATATATTTT
cdr3_aa: CASSLDIGNTIYF
clone_size: NA
v_call: TRBV6-6
j_call: TRBJ1-3
d_call: NA

cdr3_nt: TGCGCCAGCAGCTCTACCGGGACAGTTAGCTCCTACGAGCAGTACTTC
cdr3_aa: CASSSTGTVSSYEQYF
clone_size: NA
v_call: TRBV5-1
j_call: TRBJ2-7
d_call: TRBD1

cdr3_nt: TGTGCCAGCAGCCCCGGAGTTGTTCCCCATGGCTACACCTTC
cdr3_aa: CASSPGVVPHGYTF
clone_size: once
v_call: TRBV7-9
j_call: TRBJ1-2
d_call: NA

cdr3_nt: TGTGCCTGGAGTCTAGGCGGGGAGCTTAGGTCCGGGGAGCTGTTTTTT
cdr3_aa: CAWSLGGELRSGELFF
clone_size: NA
v_call: TRBV30
j_call: TRBJ2-2
d_call: NA

cdr3_nt: TGTGCCAGCAGCTCTCCCGGTTCGGGGTTAGATACGCAGTATTTT
cdr3_aa: CASSSPGSGLDTQYF
clone_size: once
v_call: TRBV7-3
j_call: TRBJ2-3
d_call: NA

cdr3_nt: TGTGCCAGCAGCCCCGGGACAGGGGGCGGATATGGCTACACCTTC
cdr3_aa: CASSPGTGGGYGYTF
clone_size: NA
v_call: TRBV4-2
j_call: TRBJ1-2
d_call: TRBD1

cdr3_nt: TGTGCCAGCAGTTACGGCCCGTCCGAAGTGCAGTACTTC
cdr3_aa: CASSYGPSEVQYF
clone_size: few
v_call: TRBV6-5
j_call: TRBJ2-7
d_call: NA

cdr3_nt: TGCGCCAGCAGCTTAGAAGGGGATTCCTATGGCTACACCTTC
cdr3_aa: CASSLEGDSYGYTF
clone_size: NA
v_call: TRBV5-1
j_call: TRBJ1-2
d_call: NA

cdr3_nt: TGTGCCAGCAGTTACTCAGCCAGCCCGGGTTCACCCCTCCACTTT
cdr3_aa: CASSYSASPGSPLHF
clone_size: NA
v_call: TRBV6-5
j_call: TRBJ1-6
d_call: NA

cdr3_nt: TGTGCCAGCAGCCACGGGCTAGCCGGAACAGATACGCAGTATTTT
cdr3_aa: CASSHGLAGTDTQYF
clone_size: NA
v_call: TRBV27
j_call: TRBJ2-3
d_call: NA

cdr3_nt: TGTGCCAGCAGCTTAGAAACGCGTGGAAACACCATATATTTT
cdr3_aa: CASSLETRGNTIYF
clone_size: NA
v_call: TRBV7-6
j_call: TRBJ1-3
d_call: NA

cdr3_nt: TGTGCCAGCAGTCCCCCCGGGACCCTAGGGGGTCAGCCCCAGCATTTT
cdr3_aa: CASSPPGTLGGQPQHF
clone_size: NA
v_call: TRBV2
j_call: TRBJ1-5
d_call: NA

cdr3_nt: TGTGCCAGCAGTTACCGAGTATCCTACGAGCAGTACTTC
cdr3_aa: CASSYRVSYEQYF
clone_size: NA
v_call: TRBV6-5
j_call: TRBJ2-7
d_call: NA

cdr3_nt: TGTGCCAGCAGCTTAGCGGGACAGGGGGAGACCCAGTACTTC
cdr3_aa: CASSLAGQGETQYF
clone_size: NA
v_call: TRBV7-2
j_call: TRBJ2-5
d_call: TRBD1